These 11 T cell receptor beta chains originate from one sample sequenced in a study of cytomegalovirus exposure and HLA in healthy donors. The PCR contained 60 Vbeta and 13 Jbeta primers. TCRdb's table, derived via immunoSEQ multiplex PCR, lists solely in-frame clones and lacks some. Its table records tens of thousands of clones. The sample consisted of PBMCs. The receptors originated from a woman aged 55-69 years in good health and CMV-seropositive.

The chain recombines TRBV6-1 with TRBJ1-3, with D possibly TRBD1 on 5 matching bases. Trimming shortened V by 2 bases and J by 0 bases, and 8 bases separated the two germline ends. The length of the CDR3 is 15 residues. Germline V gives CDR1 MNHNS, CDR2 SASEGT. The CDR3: CASSERGSSGNTIYF. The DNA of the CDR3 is TGTGCCAGCAGTGAACGGGGGAGCTCTGGAAACACCATATATTTT.

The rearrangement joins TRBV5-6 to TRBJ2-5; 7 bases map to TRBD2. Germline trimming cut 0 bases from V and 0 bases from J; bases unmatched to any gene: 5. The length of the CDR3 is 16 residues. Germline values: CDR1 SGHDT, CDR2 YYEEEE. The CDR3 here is CASSLGPAGYQETQYF. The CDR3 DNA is TGTGCCAGCAGCTTGGGGCCAGCGGGATACCAAGAGACCCAGTACTTC.

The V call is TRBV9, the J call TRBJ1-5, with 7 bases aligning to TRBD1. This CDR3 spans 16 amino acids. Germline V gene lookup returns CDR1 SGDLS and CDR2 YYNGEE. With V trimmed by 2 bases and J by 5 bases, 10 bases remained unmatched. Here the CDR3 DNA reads TGTGCCAGCAGCGTGGTCGACAGGGCCCGGGATCAGCCCCAGCATTTT. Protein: CASSVVDRARDQPQHF.

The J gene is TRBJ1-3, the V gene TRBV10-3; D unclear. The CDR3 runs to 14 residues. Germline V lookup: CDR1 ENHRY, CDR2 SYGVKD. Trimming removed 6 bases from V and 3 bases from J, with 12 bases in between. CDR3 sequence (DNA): TGTGCCATCAGGTCGGCGGAGGATGGAAACACCATATATTTT. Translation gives CAIRSAEDGNTIYF.

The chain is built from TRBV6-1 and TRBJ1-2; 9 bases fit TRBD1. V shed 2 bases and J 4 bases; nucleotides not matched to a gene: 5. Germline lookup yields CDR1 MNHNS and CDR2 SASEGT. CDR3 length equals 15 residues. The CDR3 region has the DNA TGTGCCAGCAGTGAATCGGGACAGGGTGGCTATGGCTACACCTTC. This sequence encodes CASSESGQGGYGYTF.

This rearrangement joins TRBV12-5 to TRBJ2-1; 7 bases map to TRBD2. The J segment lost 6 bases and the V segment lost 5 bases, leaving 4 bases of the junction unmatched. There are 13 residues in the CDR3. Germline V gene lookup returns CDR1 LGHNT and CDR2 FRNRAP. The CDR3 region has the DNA TGTGCTAGTGGTGCGGGGGACTCCAATGAGCAGTTCTTC. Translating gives CASGAGDSNEQFF. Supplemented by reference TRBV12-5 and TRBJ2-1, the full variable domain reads DARVTQTPRHKVTEMGQEVTMRCQPILGHNTVFWYRQTMMQGLELLAYFRNRAPLDDSGMPKDRFSAEMPDATLATLKIQPSEPRDSAVYFCASGAGDSNEQFFGPGTRLTVL.

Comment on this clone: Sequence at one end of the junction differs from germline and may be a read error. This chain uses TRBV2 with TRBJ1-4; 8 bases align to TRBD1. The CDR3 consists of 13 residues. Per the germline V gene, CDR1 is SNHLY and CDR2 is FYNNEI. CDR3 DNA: TGTGCCGGCAGGGGGCGAGGTGGTGAAAAACTGTTTTTT. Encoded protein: CAGRGRGGEKLFF.

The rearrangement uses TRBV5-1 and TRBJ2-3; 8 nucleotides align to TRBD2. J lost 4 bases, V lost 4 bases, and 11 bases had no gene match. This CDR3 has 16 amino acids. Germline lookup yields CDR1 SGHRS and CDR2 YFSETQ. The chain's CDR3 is CASSPFGRGAADTQYF. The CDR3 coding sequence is TGCGCCAGCAGCCCGTTCGGGCGGGGGGCGGCAGATACGCAGTATTTT.

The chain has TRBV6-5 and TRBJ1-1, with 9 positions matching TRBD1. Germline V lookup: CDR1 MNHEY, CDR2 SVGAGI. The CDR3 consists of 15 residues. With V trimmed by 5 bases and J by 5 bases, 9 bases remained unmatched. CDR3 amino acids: CASSAYRGLRTEAFF. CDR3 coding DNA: TGTGCCAGCAGTGCCTACAGGGGGCTTCGGACTGAAGCTTTCTTT.

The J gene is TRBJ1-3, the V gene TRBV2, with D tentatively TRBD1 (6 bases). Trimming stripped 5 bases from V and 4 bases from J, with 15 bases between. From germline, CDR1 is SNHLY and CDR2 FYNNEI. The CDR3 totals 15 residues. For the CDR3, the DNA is TGTGCCAGCAGTCGACGTATGGGGGCAGGAAACACCATATATTTT. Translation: CASSRRMGAGNTIYF.

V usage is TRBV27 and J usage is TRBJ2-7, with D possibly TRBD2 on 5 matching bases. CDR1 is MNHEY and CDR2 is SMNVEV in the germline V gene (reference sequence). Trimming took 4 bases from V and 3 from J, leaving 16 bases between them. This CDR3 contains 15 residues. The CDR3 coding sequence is TGTGCCAGCAGTTCAACAAAGGACGGGGTCTACGAGCAGTACTTC. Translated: CASSSTKDGVYEQYF.